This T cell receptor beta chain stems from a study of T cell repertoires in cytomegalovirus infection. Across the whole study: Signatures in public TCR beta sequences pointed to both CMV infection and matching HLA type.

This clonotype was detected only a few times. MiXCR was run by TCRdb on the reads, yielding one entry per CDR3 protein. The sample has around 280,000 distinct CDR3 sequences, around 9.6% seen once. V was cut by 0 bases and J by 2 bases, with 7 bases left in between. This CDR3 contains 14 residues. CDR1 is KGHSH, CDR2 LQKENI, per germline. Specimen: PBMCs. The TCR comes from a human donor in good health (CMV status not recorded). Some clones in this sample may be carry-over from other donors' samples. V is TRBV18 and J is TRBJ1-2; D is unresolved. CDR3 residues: CASSPPNINYGYTF. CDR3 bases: TGTGCCAGCTCACCACCCAACATCAACTATGGCTACACCTTC.